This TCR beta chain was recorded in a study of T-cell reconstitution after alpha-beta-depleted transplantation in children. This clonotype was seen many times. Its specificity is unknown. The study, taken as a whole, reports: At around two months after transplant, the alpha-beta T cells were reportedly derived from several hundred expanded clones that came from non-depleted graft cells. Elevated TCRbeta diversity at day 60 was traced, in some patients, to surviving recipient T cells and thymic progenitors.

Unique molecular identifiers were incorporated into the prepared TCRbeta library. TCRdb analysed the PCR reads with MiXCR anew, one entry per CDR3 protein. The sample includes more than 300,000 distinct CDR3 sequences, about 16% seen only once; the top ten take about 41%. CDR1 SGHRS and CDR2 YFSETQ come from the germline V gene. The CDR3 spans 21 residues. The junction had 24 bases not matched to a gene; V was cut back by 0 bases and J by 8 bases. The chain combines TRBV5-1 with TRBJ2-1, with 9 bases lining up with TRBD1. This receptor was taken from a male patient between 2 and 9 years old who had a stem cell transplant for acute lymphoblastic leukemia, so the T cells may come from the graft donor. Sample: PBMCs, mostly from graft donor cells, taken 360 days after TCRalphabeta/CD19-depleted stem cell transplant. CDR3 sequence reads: CASSLAVTNIPGQGFQDEQFF. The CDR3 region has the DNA TGCGCCAGCAGCTTGGCCGTAACTAATATCCCGGGACAGGGTTTTCAGGATGAGCAGTTCTTC.